A single sample is the source of the 22 T cell receptor beta chains below, sequenced in a study of CD8 T cells in Susac syndrome. With random hexamers, reverse transcription was performed on about 0.5 to 1 ug of RNA. TCRdb re-called the immunoSEQ multiplex PCR reads with MiXCR, one entry per CDR3 protein. The sample yields 150,000 to 200,000 distinct CDR3 sequences, over 85% seen once. Sequencing used CD4+ T cells from PBMCs. The receptor set was obtained from a human donor in good health.

This clonotype was recorded once. The chain uses TRBV15 and TRBJ1-2; unclear D gene. This CDR3 is 12 amino acids long. V lost 4 bases to trimming and J lost 8 bases, with 11 bases between them. Germline CDR1 is LNHNV and CDR2 is YYDKDF (reference sequence). This CDR3 is CATSTSTGGYTF. The CDR3 DNA reads as TGTGCCACCAGCACCTCGACGGGCGGCTACACCTTC.

The V call is TRBV7-2, the J call TRBJ2-7, with TRBD2 matching over 14 bases. The CDR3 runs 17 residues. Germline CDR1 is SGHTA and CDR2 is FQGNSA. Trimming removed 3 bases from V and 3 bases from J; junction bases left unmatched: 7. The CDR3 DNA sequence: TGTGCCAGCAGCTTTCGTCCGGGACTAGCGGGGGACTACGAGCAGTACTTC. Amino acids: CASSFRPGLAGDYEQYF.

V usage is TRBV12-3 or TRBV12-4 and J usage is TRBJ1-1, with D maybe TRBD1 (5 bases). The CDR3 sequence is 15 residues long. Trimming removed 1 base from V and 0 bases from J, with 9 bases in between. CDR3: CASSLGGEMNTEAFF. As DNA, the CDR3 is TGTGCCAGCAGTTTAGGAGGGGAGATGAACACTGAAGCTTTCTTT.

The chain carries TRBV2 and TRBJ2-1; maybe TRBD2 (6 bases). Germline V gives CDR1 SNHLY, CDR2 FYNNEI. The CDR3 is made up of 14 amino acids. V lost 8 bases to trimming and J lost 8 bases, with 19 bases between them. CDR3 protein: CASAGDRRGDEQFF. Written as DNA, the CDR3 is TGTGCCAGCGCTGGGGACCGGCGGGGCGATGAGCAGTTCTTC. Drawing the rest from reference TRBV2 and TRBJ2-1, the complete variable domain is EPEVTQTPSHQVTQMGQEVILRCVPISNHLYFYWYRQILGQKVEFLVSFYNNEISEKSEIFDDQFSVERPDGSNFTLKIRSTKLEDSAMYFCASAGDRRGDEQFFGPGTRLTVL.

The rearrangement links TRBV5-4 to TRBJ1-1; TRBD1 matches at 7 bases. Trimming took 4 bases from V and 0 from J; bases not matched to a gene: 6. The CDR3 totals 15 residues. Looked up from germline, CDR1 is SGHNT and CDR2 is YYREEE (reference sequence). In DNA form, the CDR3 reads TGTGCCAGCAGCCGCGGACAGGAAATGAACACTGAAGCTTTCTTT. It codes for CASSRGQEMNTEAFF.

The chain couples TRBV30 to TRBJ1-1, with a weak D call TRBD1 (6 bases). The CDR3 spans 13 residues. V gave up 0 bases and J gave up 11 bases, with 16 bases separating them. Germline V CDR1 and CDR2: GTSNPN, SVGIG (reference sequence). The CDR3 nucleotides read TGTGCCTGGAGTGTTAAAGGAACAGGGATGGCTTTCTTT. This translates into CAWSVKGTGMAFF. The whole variable domain, filled in from reference TRBV30 and TRBJ1-1, reads SQTIHQWPATLVQPVGSPLSLECTVEGTSNPNLYWYRQAAGRGLQLLFYSVGIGQISSEVPQNLSASRPQDRQFILSSKKLLLSDSGFYLCAWSVKGTGMAFFGQGTRLTVV.

A single count supports this clonotype. The chain joins TRBV12-3 or TRBV12-4 to TRBJ2-1; D remains unclear. CDR3 length: 12 residues. Trimming shortened V by 3 bases and J by 5 bases, and 5 bases separated the two germline ends. The CDR3 DNA reads TGTGCCAGCAGTTTCAGAGACAATGAGCAGTTCTTC. The encoded protein is CASSFRDNEQFF.

The chain carries TRBV29-1 and TRBJ2-6; D unresolved. Trimming pared 3 bases from V and 2 bases from J, leaving 5 bases between. Germline values: CDR1 SQVTM, CDR2 ANQGSEA. CDR3 length: 13 residues. This CDR3 is CSVDVAGANVLTF. In DNA, the CDR3 is TGCAGCGTTGACGTTGCTGGGGCCAACGTCCTGACTTTC. Full variable domain (remainder filled in from reference TRBV29-1 and TRBJ2-6): SAVISQKPSRDICQRGTSLTIQCQVDSQVTMMFWYRQQPGQSLTLIATANQGSEATYESGFVIDKFPISRPNLTFSTLTVSNMSPEDSSIYLCSVDVAGANVLTFGAGSRLTVL.

The chain uses TRBV20-1 and TRBJ2-5; a possible D gene is TRBD2 (7 bases). The CDR3 consists of 12 residues. Germline assignment: CDR1 DFQATT and CDR2 SNEGSKA (reference sequence). V lost 6 bases and J lost 5, with 13 bases in between. CDR3 loop: CSAGGARETQYF. CDR3 in DNA: TGCAGTGCGGGGGGGGCGCGGGAGACCCAGTACTTC.

V and J are TRBV5-5 and TRBJ2-5; a possible D gene is TRBD1 (6 bases). Germline V lookup: CDR1 SGHKS, CDR2 YYEKEE (reference sequence). V was cut by 3 bases and J by 4 bases, with 13 bases left in between. This CDR3 has 14 residues. The DNA for the CDR3 is TGTGCCAGCAGCTCCCAGGGGACCGCAGAGACCCAGTACTTC. This sequence encodes CASSSQGTAETQYF.

This clonotype was seen only once. The chain couples TRBV5-4 to TRBJ2-5; 8 bases map to TRBD2. CDR1 and CDR2 from the germline V gene are SGHNT and YYREEE (reference sequence). V was clipped by 5 bases and J by 9 bases; unmatched bases: 9. CDR3 length: 13 residues. The CDR3: CASSAGGREAQYF. DNA for the CDR3: TGTGCCAGCAGTGCCGGGGGGCGGGAGGCCCAGTACTTC.

The chain carries TRBV6-5 and TRBJ1-4; D perhaps matches TRBD1 (6 bases). CDR1 MNHEY and CDR2 SVGAGI come from the germline V gene. This CDR3 is 14 amino acids long. Trimming removed 4 bases at V and 8 bases at J, with 14 bases between. The CDR3 protein is CASSSRGYREKLFF. As DNA, the CDR3 is TGTGCCAGCAGTTCCAGGGGTTATCGGGAAAAACTGTTTTTT.

V usage is TRBV5-1 and J usage is TRBJ2-7; D remains ambiguous. CDR1 is SGHRS, CDR2 YFSETQ, per germline. The CDR3 totals 14 residues. The V end lost 1 base, the J end lost 6 bases, and 14 bases lay between the germline ends. This chain's CDR3 is CASSLRPNVGEQYF. Written as DNA, the CDR3 is TGCGCCAGCAGCTTGAGGCCCAACGTGGGCGAGCAGTACTTC.

The chain combines TRBV11-2 with TRBJ2-2; D perhaps matches TRBD1 (5 bases). The CDR3 contains 15 residues. Trimming left V 5 bases short and J 8 bases short, with 18 bases between. CDR1 is SGHAT and CDR2 is FQNNGV in the germline V gene. CDR3 in amino acids: CASSPIGALGGELFF. In nucleotides, the CDR3 is TGTGCCAGCAGCCCCATAGGGGCCCTGGGTGGGGAGCTGTTTTTT. The full variable domain, rest sourced from reference TRBV11-2 and TRBJ2-2, is EAGVAQSPRYKIIEKRQSVAFWCNPISGHATLYWYQQILGQGPKLLIQFQNNGVVDDSQLPKDRFSAERLKGVDSTLKIQPAKLEDSAVYLCASSPIGALGGELFFGEGSRLTVL.

This sequence joins TRBV2 and TRBJ1-2, with 8 bases fitting TRBD1. This CDR3 spans 13 amino acids. Germline V gene data show CDR1 as SNHLY and CDR2 as FYNNEI. V lost 4 bases to trimming and J lost 8 bases; unmatched junction nucleotides: 6. This CDR3 is CASSAGQGFGYTF. CDR3 bases: TGTGCCAGCAGTGCCGGACAGGGCTTCGGCTACACCTTC.

This rearrangement joins TRBV7-9 to TRBJ2-1; 12 bases map to TRBD1. V was clipped by 4 bases and J by 8 bases; unmatched bases: 9. Per germline, CDR1 SEHNR and CDR2 FQNEAQ (reference sequence). The CDR3 consists of 16 residues. CDR3 residues: CASSSFRDRGLDEQFF. The CDR3 nucleotides are TGTGCCAGCAGCTCCTTCCGGGACAGGGGGCTAGATGAGCAGTTCTTC.

This clonotype was observed once. This chain connects TRBV6-5 to TRBJ1-4, with 8 bases matching TRBD1. This CDR3 contains 15 residues. J gave up 8 bases and V 0 bases, and 5 bases lay outside the gene matches. Germline V gives CDR1 MNHEY, CDR2 SVGAGI. CDR3 bases: TGTGCCAGCAGTTACTCTCCAGGGGGCCGAGAAAAACTGTTTTTT. Translated: CASSYSPGGREKLFF.

This clonotype was counted a few times. The rearrangement links TRBV6-2 or TRBV6-3 to TRBJ2-7; D is unclear. CDR3 size: 14 residues. Per the germline V gene, CDR1 is MNHEY and CDR2 is SVGEGT. V dropped 2 bases and J dropped 6 bases, with 14 bases sitting between them. The CDR3 loop is CASSYDRRGIEQYF. In nucleotides, the CDR3 is TGTGCCAGCAGTTACGATCGCCGAGGCATCGAGCAGTACTTC.

This clonotype has only a few counts. The chain joins TRBV13 to TRBJ2-7; TRBD2 might be the D (6 bases). The CDR3 length is 14 residues. Germline CDR1 is PRHDT and CDR2 is FYEKMQ (reference sequence). V was cut by 3 bases and J by 7 bases, with 16 bases left in between. CDR3: CASSFDRPAGEQYF. The CDR3 DNA reads as TGTGCCAGCAGCTTTGACCGACCTGCGGGAGAGCAGTACTTC.

This chain connects TRBV25-1 to TRBJ1-2; D remains unclear. This CDR3 is built from 16 residues. Trimming cost V 3 bases and J 3 bases, with 17 bases left between them. CDR1 is MGHDK and CDR2 is SYGVNS in the germline V gene. CDR3 residues: CASSDDQSGDHYGYTF. CDR3 DNA sequence: TGTGCCAGCAGTGACGACCAAAGCGGGGATCACTATGGCTACACCTTC.

This chain joins TRBV4-1 and TRBJ2-1; D gene ambiguous. Germline assignment: CDR1 MGHRA and CDR2 YSYEKL. V was pared by 3 bases and J by 0 bases, with 9 bases between. There are 15 residues in the CDR3. The CDR3: CASSHDRSSYNEQFF. The CDR3 DNA reads TGCGCCAGCAGCCATGACCGCAGCTCCTACAATGAGCAGTTCTTC.

This chain connects TRBV7-2 to TRBJ2-7, with D possibly matching TRBD1 (5 bases). The V gene's germline CDR1 is SGHTA and CDR2 FQGNSA. V lost 4 bases and J lost 3, with 13 bases in between. The CDR3 runs to 14 residues. The CDR3 here is CASSSGTGYYEQYF. CDR3 sequence (DNA): TGTGCCAGCAGCTCTGGCACAGGTTACTACGAGCAGTACTTC.